The present entry profiles one T cell receptor (beta chain) with its context. Its antigen has not been determined. Nothing much larger sits one base from this clone, and base qualities are not available. This entry is derived from a study of blood T cell repertoires in COVID-19 (TCRdb year 2020). About the full investigation: Collaborator samples came from the United States, Italy and Spain and covered acute and convalescent phases of COVID-19. The prospective study material was composed of cDNA or gDNA derived from T cells, B-cell-depleted T cells, or PBMCs. Deeply sampled blood TCRbeta repertoires from subjects exposed to, actively infected with, or recovered from COVID-19 were included in the dataset. The repertoires were released in a freely available public database intended as a resource for research on the immune response to SARS-CoV-2. The samples were drawn from two sources: the first 160 participants of the ongoing ImmuneRACE study, and over 950 subjects contributed by 6 global collaborators. A de-identified subject ID, COVID-19 status, age in years and sex were almost always included in the sample metadata. HLA class I and class II types, where available, came from metadata supplied by the sample provider rather than from assay-based typing. Broad study findings and their caveats: How much clinical and demographic metadata was included differed by source and by participant, and the metadata was provided uncurated.

The immunoSEQ Assay, a bias-controlled multiplex PCR, was used to amplify TCRbeta CDR3 regions from genomic DNA. In the authors' own workflow: The number of nucleated cells in each sample was estimated from the amplification of reference gene primers within the assay. To quantify the absolute abundance of each unique TCRbeta CDR3 rearrangement, sequence reads were collapsed and filtered. For each sample, productive Simpson clonality was calculated as the square root of Simpson's diversity index across productive rearrangements. Imported from immuneACCESS, the table was reduced by TCRdb to in-frame sequences with V and J called. These copies leave out some clones; in studies compared against another copy, an unresolved V gene accounts for under half, and the cause of the remainder is not known. V, J and clone size were drawn from that table, and D and trimming were deduced from the DNA. For this sample the table gives a few hundred thousand clones, of which 85% to 90% were detected only once. Clones ranked in the top ten supply more than 0.95% of the sample.

According to the germline V gene, CDR1 reads MNHEY and CDR2 reads SVGAGI. The CDR3 contains 12 residues, cysteine and phenylalanine counted. Only the CDR3 region is kept as DNA, spanning 36 bases read in frame from base 1. V lost 3 bases and J lost 5 bases; the stretch between them is 5 bases long. In the prospective study, participants were roughly 18 to 100 years old, resided in under 30 geographic areas of the United States, and were enrolled through a virtual design. In the prospective study, cohorts were assigned on the basis of participant-reported clinical history obtained from a screening survey and a study questionnaire. Recovered participants in ImmuneRACE Cohort 3 were defined as having two consecutive negative NP/OP PCR tests, clearance from a healthcare professional, or resolution of symptoms. Each participant in the prospective study had whole blood, serum and a nasopharyngeal or oropharyngeal swab collected by mobile phlebotomists. Over an approximately 2-month period, participants in the prospective study had the option of providing additional blood draws and questionnaires. Blood samples from the prospective study were shipped frozen or at room temperature prior to DNA extraction.

This chain is built from TRBV6-5 and TRBJ2-1; there is no confident call for the D gene. Sequenced: PBMCs or T cells enriched from blood (not recorded which). The TCR was taken from a woman aged 18-35 years who had recovered from COVID-19. This receptor has the CDR3 CASSYVDNEQFF. The nucleotides read TGTGCCAGCAGTTATGTCGACAATGAGCAGTTCTTC.